This T cell receptor (beta chain) originates from a study of CD8 T cells in ankylosing spondylitis. Library preparation for TCR beta used quantitative 5'-RACE with molecular barcodes. MiXCR was run by TCRdb on the 5' RACE reads, yielding one entry per CDR3 protein. Of 270,000 or so distinct CDR3 sequences listed, roughly 18% are singletons. The CDR3 is 14 amino acids. Germline V gene sequence: CDR1 MDHEN, CDR2 SYDVKM. The V end was cut by 3 bases, the J end by 4 bases, with 13 bases between. Study observations and caveats: Prior work had noted some motif variants in reactive arthritis blood and synovial fluid. Ankylosing spondylitis blood appeared to carry a characteristic TCR beta motif of several highly homologous variants. Disease-linked clones were found to be CD8+ and relatively rare in peripheral blood.

This clonotype has more than one count but fewer than ten. Its cognate antigen is unknown. The sample was blood, either unsorted or a sorted T cell fraction (not recorded which). The TCR comes from a male donor with ankylosing spondylitis or in good health (not recorded which). This chain joins TRBV28 and TRBJ2-7; D might be TRBD1 or TRBD2, each matching 7 bases. CDR3 DNA: TGTGCCAGCAGTTTTAACAGGGGAGGGTACGAGCAGTACTTC. It translates to CASSFNRGGYEQYF.